This T cell receptor (beta chain) was profiled in a study of shared T cell receptors in the human thymus. Germline V gene data show CDR1 as SQVTM and CDR2 as ANQGSEA. This CDR3 comprises 16 residues. Trimming removed 6 bases from V and 3 bases from J; junction bases left unmatched: 7. The sample holds one count of this clone. Only in-frame clones appear in the TCRdb table, and some are missing; sequencing was by immunoSEQ multiplex PCR. The profile shows hundreds of thousands of clones, 80% to 90% of them singletons. This sample also belongs to another study, concerning human thymus T cells.

This sequence joins TRBV29-1 and TRBJ2-1; 14 nucleotides line up with TRBD2. This sequence was found in a boy less than two years old with a congenital heart defect. The specimen was thymocytes. CDR3 loop: CSVETSGRALYNEQFF. CDR3 bases: TGCAGCGTCGAGACTAGCGGGAGGGCCCTCTACAATGAGCAGTTCTTC.